The sample holds one count of the clone carrying this TCR beta chain. This record belongs to a study of blood T cell repertoires in COVID-19. TCRdb's copy holds only in-frame clones and misses some; the assay was immunoSEQ multiplex PCR. This sample has over 350,000 clones, with approximately 90% found just once. The V gene end was trimmed by 6 bases and the J gene end by 4 bases; junction bases not matched to a gene: 27. CDR3 length equals 21 residues. The germline V gene encodes CDR1 MNHEY and CDR2 SVGEGT. The clonotype originates from a middle-aged woman who had been exposed to COVID-19. The chain has TRBV6-2 or TRBV6-3 and TRBJ2-7; 10 bases fit TRBD2. Source material: PBMCs or T cells enriched from blood (not recorded which). Here the CDR3 DNA reads TGTGCCAGCAGCCATAAACGGCGGGCTAGCGGGAGTGTGACTAGTTGGTACGAGCAGTACTTC. This gives the protein CASSHKRRASGSVTSWYEQYF.